This T cell receptor (beta chain) was documented in a study of OX40 agonist ivuxolimab in advanced cancers. In the study overall: Patients enrolled in dose escalation were diagnosed with hepatocellular carcinoma, melanoma, renal cell or head and neck cancer. With a range of 23 to 79, age averaged approximately 60 years, and roughly 80% were male. Two cutaneous melanoma patients and one hepatocellular carcinoma patient, three in all, had partial responses.

TCRdb keeps only in-frame clones here, not all; method: immunoSEQ multiplex PCR. The repertoire has 60,000 to 75,000 clones, 65% to 85% of them found once; the top ten carry around 1%. The source material was CD4+ or CD8+ T cells sorted from blood, sampled in a trial of the OX40 agonist ivuxolimab. The TCR was taken from an adult with an advanced solid tumor such as melanoma, head and neck, liver or kidney cancer.

The CDR3 sequence: CASSRLEGNYEQYF. The CDR3 coding sequence is TGCGCCAGCAGCCGCTTGGAGGGGAACTACGAGCAGTACTTC. This chain connects TRBV4-1 to TRBJ2-7, with a tentative D call TRBD2 (6 bases). Germline V gene lookup returns CDR1 MGHRA and CDR2 YSYEKL. Between the trimmed V and J ends, which lost 4 bases and 3 bases, there was a span of 13 bases. The CDR3 contains 14 residues.